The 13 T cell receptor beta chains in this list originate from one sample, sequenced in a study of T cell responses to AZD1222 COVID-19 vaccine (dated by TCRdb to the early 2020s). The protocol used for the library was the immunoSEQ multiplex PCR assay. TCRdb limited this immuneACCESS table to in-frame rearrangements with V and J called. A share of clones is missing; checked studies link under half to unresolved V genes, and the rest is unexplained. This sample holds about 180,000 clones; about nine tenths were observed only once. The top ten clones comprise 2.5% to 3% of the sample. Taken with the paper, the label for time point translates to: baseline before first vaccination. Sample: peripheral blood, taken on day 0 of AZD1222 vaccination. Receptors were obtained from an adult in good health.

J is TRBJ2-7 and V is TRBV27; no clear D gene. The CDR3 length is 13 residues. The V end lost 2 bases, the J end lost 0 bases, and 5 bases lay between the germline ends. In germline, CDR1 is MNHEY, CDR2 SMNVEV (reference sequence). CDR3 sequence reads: CASSLVSSYEQYF. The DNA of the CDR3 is TGTGCCAGCAGTTTAGTGAGCTCCTACGAGCAGTACTTC.

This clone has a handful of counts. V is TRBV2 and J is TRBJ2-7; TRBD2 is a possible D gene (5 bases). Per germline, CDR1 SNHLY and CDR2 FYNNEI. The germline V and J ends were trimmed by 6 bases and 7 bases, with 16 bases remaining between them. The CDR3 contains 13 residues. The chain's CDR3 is CASRAGASGEQYF. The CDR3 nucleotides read TGTGCCAGCAGGGCGGGTGCCTCGGGGGAGCAGTACTTC.

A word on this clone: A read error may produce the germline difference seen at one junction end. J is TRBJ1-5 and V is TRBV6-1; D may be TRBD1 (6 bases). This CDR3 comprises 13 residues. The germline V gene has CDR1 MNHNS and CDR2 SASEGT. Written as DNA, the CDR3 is TGTGCCAGCGGTGATACAGGGAATCAGCCCCAGCATTTT. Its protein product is CASGDTGNQPQHF.

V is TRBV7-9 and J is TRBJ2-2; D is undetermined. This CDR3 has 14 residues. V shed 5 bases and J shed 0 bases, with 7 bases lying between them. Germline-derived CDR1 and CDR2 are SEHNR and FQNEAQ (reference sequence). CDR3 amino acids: CASSQRANTGELFF. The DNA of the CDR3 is TGTGCCAGCAGCCAGCGCGCGAACACCGGGGAGCTGTTTTTT. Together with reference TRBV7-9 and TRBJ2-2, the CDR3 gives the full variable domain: DTGVSQNPRHKITKRGQNVTFRCDPISEHNRLYWYRQTLGQGPEFLTYFQNEAQLEKSRLLSDRFSAERPKGSFSTLEIQRTEQGDSAMYLCASSQRANTGELFFGEGSRLTVL.

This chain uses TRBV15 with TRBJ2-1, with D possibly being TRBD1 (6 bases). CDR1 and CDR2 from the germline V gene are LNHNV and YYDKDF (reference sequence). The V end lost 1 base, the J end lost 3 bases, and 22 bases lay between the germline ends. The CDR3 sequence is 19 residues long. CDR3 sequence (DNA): TGTGCCACCAGCAGAGGATCTTCTGGACAGACTCCCCTCTACAATGAGCAGTTCTTC. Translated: CATSRGSSGQTPLYNEQFF. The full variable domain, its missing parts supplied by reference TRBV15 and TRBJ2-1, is DAMVIQNPRYQVTQFGKPVTLSCSQTLNHNVMYWYQQKSSQAPKLLFHYYDKDFNNEADTPDNFQSRRPNTSFCFLDIRSPGLGDTAMYLCATSRGSSGQTPLYNEQFFGPGTRLTVL.

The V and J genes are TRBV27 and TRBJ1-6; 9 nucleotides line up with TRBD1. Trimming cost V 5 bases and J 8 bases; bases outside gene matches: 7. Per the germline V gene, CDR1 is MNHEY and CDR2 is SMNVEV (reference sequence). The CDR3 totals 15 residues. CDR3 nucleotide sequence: TGTGCCAGCAGTAGCTGGACAGGGGTGGATTCACCCCTCCACTTT. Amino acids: CASSSWTGVDSPLHF.

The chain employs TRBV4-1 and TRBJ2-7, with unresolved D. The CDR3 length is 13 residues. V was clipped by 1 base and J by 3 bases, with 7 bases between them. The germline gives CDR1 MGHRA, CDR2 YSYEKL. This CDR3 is CASSQVGNYEQYF. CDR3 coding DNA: TGCGCCAGCAGCCAAGTGGGGAACTACGAGCAGTACTTC.

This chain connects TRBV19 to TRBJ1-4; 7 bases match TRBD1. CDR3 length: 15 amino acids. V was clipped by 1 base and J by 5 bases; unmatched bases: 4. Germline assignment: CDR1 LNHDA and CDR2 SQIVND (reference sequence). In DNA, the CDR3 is TGTGCCAGTAGTATAGGTGGGACAGTAAATGAAAAACTGTTTTTT. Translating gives CASSIGGTVNEKLFF.

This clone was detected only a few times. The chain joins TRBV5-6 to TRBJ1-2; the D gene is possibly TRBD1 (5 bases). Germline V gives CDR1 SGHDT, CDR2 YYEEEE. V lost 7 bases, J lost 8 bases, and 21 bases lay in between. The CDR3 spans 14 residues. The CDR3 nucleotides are TGTGCCAGCCAAGGGGCCGACGAGGCTTGGGGCTACACCTTC. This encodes CASQGADEAWGYTF. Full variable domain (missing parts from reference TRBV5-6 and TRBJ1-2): DAGVTQSPTHLIKTRGQQVTLRCSPKSGHDTVSWYQQALGQGPQFIFQYYEEEERQRGNFPDRFSGHQFPNYSSELNVNALLLGDSALYLCASQGADEAWGYTFGSGTRLTVV.

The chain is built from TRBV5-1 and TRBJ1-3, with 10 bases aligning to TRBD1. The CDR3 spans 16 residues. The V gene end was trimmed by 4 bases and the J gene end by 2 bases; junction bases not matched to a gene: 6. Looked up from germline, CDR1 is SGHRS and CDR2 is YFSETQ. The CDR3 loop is CASSDRDRGPGNTIYF. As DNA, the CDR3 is TGCGCCAGCAGCGACCGGGACAGGGGTCCTGGAAACACCATATATTTT.

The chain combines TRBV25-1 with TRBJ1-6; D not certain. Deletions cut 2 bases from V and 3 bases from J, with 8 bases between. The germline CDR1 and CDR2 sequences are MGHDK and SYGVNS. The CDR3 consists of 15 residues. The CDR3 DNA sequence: TGTGCCAGCAGTGAAATAGCAGTCTATAATTCACCCCTCCACTTT. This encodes CASSEIAVYNSPLHF.

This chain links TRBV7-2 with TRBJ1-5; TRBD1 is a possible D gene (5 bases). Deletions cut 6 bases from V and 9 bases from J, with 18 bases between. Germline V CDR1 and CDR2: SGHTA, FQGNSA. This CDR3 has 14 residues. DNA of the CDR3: TGTGCCAGCAGTTCCGGGACGGGGGGACGGCCCCAGCATTTT. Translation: CASSSGTGGRPQHF.

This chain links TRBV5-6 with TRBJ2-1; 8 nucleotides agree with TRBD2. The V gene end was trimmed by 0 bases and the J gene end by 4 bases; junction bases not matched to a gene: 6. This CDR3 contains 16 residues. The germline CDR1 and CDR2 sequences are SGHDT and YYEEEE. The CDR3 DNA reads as TGTGCCAGCAGCTTGGCCGGGGTAGCGGGGTACAATGAGCAGTTCTTC. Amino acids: CASSLAGVAGYNEQFF. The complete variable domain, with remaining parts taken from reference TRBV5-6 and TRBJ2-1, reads DAGVTQSPTHLIKTRGQQVTLRCSPKSGHDTVSWYQQALGQGPQFIFQYYEEEERQRGNFPDRFSGHQFPNYSSELNVNALLLGDSALYLCASSLAGVAGYNEQFFGPGTRLTVL.